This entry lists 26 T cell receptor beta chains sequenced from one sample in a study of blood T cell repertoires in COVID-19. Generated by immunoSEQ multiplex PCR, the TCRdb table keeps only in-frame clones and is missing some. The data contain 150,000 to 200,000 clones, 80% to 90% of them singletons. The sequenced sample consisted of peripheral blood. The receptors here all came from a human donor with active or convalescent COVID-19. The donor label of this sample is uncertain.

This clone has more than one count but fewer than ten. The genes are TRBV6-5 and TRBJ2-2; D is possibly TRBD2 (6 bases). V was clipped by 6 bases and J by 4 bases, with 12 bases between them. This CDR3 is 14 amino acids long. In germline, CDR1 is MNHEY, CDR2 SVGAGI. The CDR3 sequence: CASSDGGSTGELFF. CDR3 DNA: TGTGCCAGCAGCGATGGGGGGAGCACCGGGGAGCTGTTTTTT.

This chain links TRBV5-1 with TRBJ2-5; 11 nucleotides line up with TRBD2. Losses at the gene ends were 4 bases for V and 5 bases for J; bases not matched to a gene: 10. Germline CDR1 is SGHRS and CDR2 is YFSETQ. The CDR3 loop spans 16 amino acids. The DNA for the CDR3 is TGCGCCAGCAGCCCGGATAGCGGGGGGGCCTGGGAGACCCAGTACTTC. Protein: CASSPDSGGAWETQYF.

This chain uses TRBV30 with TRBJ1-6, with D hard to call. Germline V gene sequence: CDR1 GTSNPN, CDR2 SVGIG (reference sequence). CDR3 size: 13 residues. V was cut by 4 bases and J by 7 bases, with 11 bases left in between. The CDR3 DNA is TGTGCCTGGAAGTACAGCCCGAATTCACCCCTCCACTTT. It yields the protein CAWKYSPNSPLHF.

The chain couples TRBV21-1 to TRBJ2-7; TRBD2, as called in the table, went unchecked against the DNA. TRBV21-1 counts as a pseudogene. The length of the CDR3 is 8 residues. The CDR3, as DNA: TGTGCCCACTTCGAGCAGTACTTC. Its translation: CAHFEQYF.

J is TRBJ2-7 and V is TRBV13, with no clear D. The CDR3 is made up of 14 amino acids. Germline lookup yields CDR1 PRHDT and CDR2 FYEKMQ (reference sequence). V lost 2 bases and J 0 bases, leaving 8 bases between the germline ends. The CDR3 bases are TGTGCCAGCAGCTTAACCTCCGGCTCCTACGAGCAGTACTTC. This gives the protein CASSLTSGSYEQYF.

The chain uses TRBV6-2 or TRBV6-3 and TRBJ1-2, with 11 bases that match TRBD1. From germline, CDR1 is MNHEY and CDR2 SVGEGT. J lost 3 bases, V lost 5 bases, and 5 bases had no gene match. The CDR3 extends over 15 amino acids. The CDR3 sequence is CASSTAGQGDYGYTF. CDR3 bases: TGTGCCAGCAGTACGGCGGGACAGGGGGACTATGGCTACACCTTC.

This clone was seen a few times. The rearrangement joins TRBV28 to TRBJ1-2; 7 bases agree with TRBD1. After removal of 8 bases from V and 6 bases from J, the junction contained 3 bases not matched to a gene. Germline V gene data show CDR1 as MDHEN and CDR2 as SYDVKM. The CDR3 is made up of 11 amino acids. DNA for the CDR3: TGTGCCAGCTCACAGGGGAATGGCTACACCTTC. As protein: CASSQGNGYTF.

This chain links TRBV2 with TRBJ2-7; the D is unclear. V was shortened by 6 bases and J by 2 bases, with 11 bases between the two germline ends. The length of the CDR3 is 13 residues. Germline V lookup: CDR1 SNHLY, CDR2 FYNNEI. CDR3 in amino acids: CASSTLGPYEQYF. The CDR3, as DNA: TGTGCCAGCAGCACACTGGGCCCCTACGAGCAGTACTTC. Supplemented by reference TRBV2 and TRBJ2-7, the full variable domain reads EPEVTQTPSHQVTQMGQEVILRCVPISNHLYFYWYRQILGQKVEFLVSFYNNEISEKSEIFDDQFSVERPDGSNFTLKIRSTKLEDSAMYFCASSTLGPYEQYFGPGTRLTVT.

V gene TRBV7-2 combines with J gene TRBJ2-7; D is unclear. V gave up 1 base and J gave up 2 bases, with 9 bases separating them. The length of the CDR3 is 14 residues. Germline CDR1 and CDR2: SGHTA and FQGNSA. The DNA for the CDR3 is TGTGCCAGCAGCTTAGTCGGGTCGACCTACGAGCAGTACTTC. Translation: CASSLVGSTYEQYF.

The CDR3 DNA is TGTGCCAGCAGTTTACGCGGGGGGGGACCGCAACCCACAGATACGCAGTATTTT. Translating gives CASSLRGGGPQPTDTQYF. The chain recombines TRBV28 with TRBJ2-3; 9 bases agree with TRBD2. CDR1 is MDHEN, CDR2 SYDVKM, per germline. This CDR3 is 18 amino acids long. Trimming cost V 2 bases and J 2 bases; bases outside gene matches: 11. Looking up the rest from reference TRBV28 and TRBJ2-3 gives the full variable domain: DVKVTQSSRYLVKRTGEKVFLECVQDMDHENMFWYRQDPGLGLRLIYFSYDVKMKEKGDIPEGYSVSREKKERFSLILESASTNQTSMYLCASSLRGGGPQPTDTQYFGPGTRLTVL.

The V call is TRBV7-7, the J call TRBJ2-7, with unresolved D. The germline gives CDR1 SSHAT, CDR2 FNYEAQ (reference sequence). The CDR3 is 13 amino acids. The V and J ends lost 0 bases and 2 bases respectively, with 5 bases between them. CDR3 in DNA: TGTGCCAGCAGCTTAGCCCTAGCCTACGAGCAGTACTTC. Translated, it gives CASSLALAYEQYF. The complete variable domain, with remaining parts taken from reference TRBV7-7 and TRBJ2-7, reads GAGVSQSPRYKVTKRGQDVTLRCDPISSHATLYWYQQALGQGPEFLTYFNYEAQPDKSGLPSDRFSAERPEGSISTLTIQRTEQRDSAMYRCASSLALAYEQYFGPGTRLTVT.

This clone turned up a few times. This CDR3 is CASSRDRWNTEAFF. In DNA form, the CDR3 reads TGTGCCAGCAGTAGAGACAGGTGGAACACTGAAGCTTTCTTT. The V and J genes are TRBV2 and TRBJ1-1, with D perhaps TRBD1 (6 bases). This CDR3 region has 14 residues. Looked up from germline, CDR1 is SNHLY and CDR2 is FYNNEI. The V and J ends lost 5 bases and 1 base respectively, with 11 bases between them.

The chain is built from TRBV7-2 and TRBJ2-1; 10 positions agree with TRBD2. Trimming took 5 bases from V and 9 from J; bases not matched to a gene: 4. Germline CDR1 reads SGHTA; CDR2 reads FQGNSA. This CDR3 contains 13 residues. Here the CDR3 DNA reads TGTGCCAGCAGCCCATGGACTAGCGGTGAGCAGTTCTTC. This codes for CASSPWTSGEQFF. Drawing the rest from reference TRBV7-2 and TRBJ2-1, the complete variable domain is GAGVSQSPSNKVTEKGKDVELRCDPISGHTALYWYRQSLGQGLEFLIYFQGNSAPDKSGLPSDRFSAERTGGSVSTLTIQRTQQEDSAVYLCASSPWTSGEQFFGPGTRLTVL.

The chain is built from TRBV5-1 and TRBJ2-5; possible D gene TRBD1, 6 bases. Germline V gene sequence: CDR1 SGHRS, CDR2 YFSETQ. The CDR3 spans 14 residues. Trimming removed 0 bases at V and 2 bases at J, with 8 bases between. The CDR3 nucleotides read TGCGCCAGCAGCTTGGCGACAGGACAAGAGACCCAGTACTTC. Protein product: CASSLATGQETQYF.

The CDR3, as DNA: TGTGCCAGCAGCAAGCCCATGTTGAGTGAGCAGTTCTTC. As protein: CASSKPMLSEQFF. V gene TRBV5-6 combines with J gene TRBJ2-1, with unresolved D. This CDR3 has 13 amino acids. Germline CDR1 reads SGHDT; CDR2 reads YYEEEE. V lost 4 bases to trimming and J lost 9 bases, with 14 bases between them.

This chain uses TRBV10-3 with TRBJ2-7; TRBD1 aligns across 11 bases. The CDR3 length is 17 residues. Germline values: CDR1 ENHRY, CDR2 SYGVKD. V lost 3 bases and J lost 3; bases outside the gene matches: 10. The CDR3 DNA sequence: TGTGCCATCAGTGACCTCACGCGGGACAGGGGGGGCTACGAGCAGTACTTC. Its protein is CAISDLTRDRGGYEQYF.

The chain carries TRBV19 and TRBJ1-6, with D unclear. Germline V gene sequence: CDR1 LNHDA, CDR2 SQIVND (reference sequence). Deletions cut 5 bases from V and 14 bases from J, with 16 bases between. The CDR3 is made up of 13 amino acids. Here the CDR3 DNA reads TGTGCCAGTAGTCCGACCCGGACCGGGGCCCTCCACTTT. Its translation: CASSPTRTGALHF.

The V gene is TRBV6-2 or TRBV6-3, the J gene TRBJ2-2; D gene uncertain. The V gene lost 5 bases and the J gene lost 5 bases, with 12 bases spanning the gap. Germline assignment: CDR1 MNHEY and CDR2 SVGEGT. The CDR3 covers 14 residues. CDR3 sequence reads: CASSNSAVTGELFF. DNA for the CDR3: TGTGCCAGCAGTAATTCCGCGGTAACCGGGGAGCTGTTTTTT.

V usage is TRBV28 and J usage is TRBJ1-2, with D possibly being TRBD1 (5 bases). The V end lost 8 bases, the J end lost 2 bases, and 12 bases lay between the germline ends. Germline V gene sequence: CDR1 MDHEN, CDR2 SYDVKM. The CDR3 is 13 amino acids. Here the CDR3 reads CASLATANYGYTF. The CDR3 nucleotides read TGTGCCAGCCTAGCGACAGCAAACTATGGCTACACCTTC.

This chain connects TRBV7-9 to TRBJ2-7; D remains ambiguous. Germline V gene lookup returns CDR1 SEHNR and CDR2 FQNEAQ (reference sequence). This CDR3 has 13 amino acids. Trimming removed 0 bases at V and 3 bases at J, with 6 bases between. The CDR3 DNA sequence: TGTGCCAGCAGCTTAGCAACAGACTACGAGCAGTACTTC. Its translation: CASSLATDYEQYF.

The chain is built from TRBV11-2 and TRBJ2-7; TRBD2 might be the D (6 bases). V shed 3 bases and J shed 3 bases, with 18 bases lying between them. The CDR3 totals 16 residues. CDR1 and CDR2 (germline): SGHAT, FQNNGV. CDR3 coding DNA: TGTGCCAGCAGCTTGGTCGGTGGAACCGGGGGCTACGAGCAGTACTTC. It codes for CASSLVGGTGGYEQYF. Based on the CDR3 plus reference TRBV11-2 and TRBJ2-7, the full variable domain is EAGVAQSPRYKIIEKRQSVAFWCNPISGHATLYWYQQILGQGPKLLIQFQNNGVVDDSQLPKDRFSAERLKGVDSTLKIQPAKLEDSAVYLCASSLVGGTGGYEQYFGPGTRLTVT.

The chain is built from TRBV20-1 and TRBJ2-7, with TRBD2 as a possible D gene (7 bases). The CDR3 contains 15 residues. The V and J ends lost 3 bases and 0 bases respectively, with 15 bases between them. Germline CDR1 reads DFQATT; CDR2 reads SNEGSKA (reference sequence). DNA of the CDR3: TGCAGTGCTAGTTCCGGGGGGCGGAGCTCCTACGAGCAGTACTTC. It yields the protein CSASSGGRSSYEQYF.

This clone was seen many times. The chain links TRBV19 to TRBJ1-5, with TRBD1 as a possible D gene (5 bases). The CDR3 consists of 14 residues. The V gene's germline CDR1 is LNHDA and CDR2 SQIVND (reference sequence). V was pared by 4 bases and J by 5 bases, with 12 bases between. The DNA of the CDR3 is TGTGCCAGTAGTAGGGGGGGAACCTATCAGCCCCAGCATTTT. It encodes CASSRGGTYQPQHF.

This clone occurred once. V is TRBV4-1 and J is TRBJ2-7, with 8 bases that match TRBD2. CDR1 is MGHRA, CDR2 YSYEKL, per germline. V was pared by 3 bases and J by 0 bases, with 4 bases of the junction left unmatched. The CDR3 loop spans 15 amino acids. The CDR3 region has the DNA TGCGCCAGCAGCCAGGCGACTAGCGTCTCCTACGAGCAGTACTTC. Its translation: CASSQATSVSYEQYF.

As DNA, the CDR3 is TGTGCCAGCAGCCGAGGGACAGGGCTGGCCGGGGAGCTGTTTTTT. This translates into CASSRGTGLAGELFF. The V call is TRBV7-3, the J call TRBJ2-2, with 9 bases identical to TRBD1. The germline V gene encodes CDR1 SGHTA and CDR2 FQGTGA. CDR3 length: 15 residues. V was clipped by 5 bases and J by 6 bases; unmatched bases: 7.

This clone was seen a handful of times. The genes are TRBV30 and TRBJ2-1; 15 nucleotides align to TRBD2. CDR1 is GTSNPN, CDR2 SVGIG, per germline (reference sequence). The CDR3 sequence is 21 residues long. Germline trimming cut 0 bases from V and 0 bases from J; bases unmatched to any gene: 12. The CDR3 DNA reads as TGTGCCTGGAGTGTACAGAGGACTAGCGGGGGGGCCTATTTCTCCTACAATGAGCAGTTCTTC. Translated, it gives CAWSVQRTSGGAYFSYNEQFF.